These T cell receptor beta chains were read from a single sample in a study of cytomegalovirus exposure and HLA in healthy donors. TCRdb's copy holds only in-frame clones and misses some; the assay was immunoSEQ multiplex PCR. The sample data list about 40,000 clones. The sample was PBMCs. All receptors come from a male donor in good health and CMV-seronegative. Each CDR3 is given with its conserved first and last residue. A D gene is named only where the DNA matches it firmly.

d_call: -; v_call: TRBV30; j_call: TRBJ1-2; cdr3_nt: TGTGCCTGGAGTGTATATCCGAGTAACTATGGCTACACCTTC; cdr3_aa: CAWSVYPSNYGYTF
d_call: -; v_call: TRBV28; j_call: TRBJ1-1; cdr3_nt: TGTGCCAGCAGTTCGGCAGGGAACACTGAAGCTTTCTTT; cdr3_aa: CASSSAGNTEAFF
d_call: -; v_call: TRBV2; j_call: TRBJ1-3; cdr3_nt: TGTGCCAGCAGGGCAGGGGTAGGAAACACCATATATTTT; cdr3_aa: CASRAGVGNTIYF
d_call: TRBD1; v_call: TRBV6-5; j_call: TRBJ2-1; cdr3_nt: TGTGCCAGCAGGGAGGACAGGGGGACCTACAATGAGCAGTTCTTC; cdr3_aa: CASREDRGTYNEQFF
d_call: -; v_call: TRBV29-1; j_call: TRBJ1-1; cdr3_nt: TGCAGCGCCGTGCACTCGAACACTGAAGCTTTCTTT; cdr3_aa: CSAVHSNTEAFF
d_call: -; v_call: TRBV28; j_call: TRBJ2-7; cdr3_nt: TGTGCCAGCAGTCCCCGGACAGTGAGACCCTACGAGCAGTACTTC; cdr3_aa: CASSPRTVRPYEQYF
d_call: -; v_call: TRBV6-6; j_call: TRBJ1-1; cdr3_nt: TGTGCCAGCAGTTCGGCCCAGGGTATGATGAACACTGAAGCTTTCTTT; cdr3_aa: CASSSAQGMMNTEAFF
d_call: TRBD1; v_call: TRBV6-1; j_call: TRBJ1-1; cdr3_nt: TGTGCCAGCAGTTTGACGACAGGGAAGACTGAAGCTTTCTTT; cdr3_aa: CASSLTTGKTEAFF
d_call: -; v_call: TRBV6-1; j_call: TRBJ1-5; cdr3_nt: TGTGCCAGCAGTGAAGTTGGAGGGGTTAGCAATCAGCCCCAGCATTTT; cdr3_aa: CASSEVGGVSNQPQHF
d_call: -; v_call: TRBV7-8; j_call: TRBJ1-1; cdr3_nt: TGTGCCAGCAGCTTATTGGGGTGGGCGGGGCAGACTGAAGCTTTCTTT; cdr3_aa: CASSLLGWAGQTEAFF
d_call: TRBD1; v_call: TRBV28; j_call: TRBJ2-2; cdr3_nt: TGTGCCAGCGCGACGGGACAGGGGTCCGGGGAGCTGTTTTTT; cdr3_aa: CASATGQGSGELFF
d_call: -; v_call: TRBV7-2; j_call: TRBJ1-3; cdr3_nt: TGTGCCAGCAGCTTACAGGGGAACACCATATATTTT; cdr3_aa: CASSLQGNTIYF
d_call: -; v_call: TRBV9; j_call: TRBJ2-3; cdr3_nt: TGTGCCAGCAGCCCCCATACTCGCACAGAAACGCAGTATTTT; cdr3_aa: CASSPHTRTETQYF
d_call: -; v_call: TRBV14; j_call: TRBJ1-1; cdr3_nt: TGTGCCAGCAGCCACCTAGGGGCCGCCGTCACTGAAGCTTTCTTT; cdr3_aa: CASSHLGAAVTEAFF
d_call: -; v_call: TRBV5-8; j_call: TRBJ2-5; cdr3_nt: TGTGCCAGCAGCTTGGGTTCGGCAGCGCAAGAGACCCAGTACTTC; cdr3_aa: CASSLGSAAQETQYF
d_call: -; v_call: TRBV19; j_call: TRBJ2-2; cdr3_nt: TGTGCCAGTAGTATAGCGGAGGGGCTCGGGGAGCTGTTTTTT; cdr3_aa: CASSIAEGLGELFF
d_call: -; v_call: TRBV20-1; j_call: TRBJ1-1; cdr3_nt: TGCAGTGCTAGACAACGGACTGAAGCTTTCTTT; cdr3_aa: CSARQRTEAFF
d_call: TRBD1; v_call: TRBV6-6; j_call: TRBJ1-2; cdr3_nt: TGTGCCACTATCCCTGGACAGGGCCCTTATGGCTACACCTTC; cdr3_aa: CATIPGQGPYGYTF
d_call: TRBD1; v_call: TRBV7-9; j_call: TRBJ1-4; cdr3_nt: TGTGCCAGCAGCTTAGGATTGGGGGCAGGGGGCCTTGAAAAACTGTTTTTT; cdr3_aa: CASSLGLGAGGLEKLFF
d_call: -; v_call: TRBV21-1; j_call: TRBJ1-1; cdr3_nt: TGTGCCAGCAGCAAAGTGACCGGACTGCTGATATGTGCTGAAGCTTTCTTT; cdr3_aa: CASSKVTGLLICAEAFF
d_call: TRBD2; v_call: TRBV11-3; j_call: TRBJ2-1; cdr3_nt: TGTGCCAGCAGCGATCGGGGGGGCAATGAGCAGTTCTTC; cdr3_aa: CASSDRGGNEQFF